Listed below are T cell receptor beta chains from one sample, sequenced in a study of identical twins. TCRdb reanalysed the 5' RACE reads using MiXCR and keeps one entry per CDR3 protein. The table lists about 240,000 distinct CDR3 sequences, about 10% of them singletons, with approximately 11% in the top ten. Material: memory T cells sorted from blood. The receptors originated from a man aged 45-65 years in good health. The CDR3 runs from the conserved cysteine through the conserved F or W.

V	J	length	CDR3
TRBV6-1	TRBJ2-3	13	CASSGARGDTQYF
TRBV5-1	TRBJ1-4	15	CASSAGTATNEKLFF
TRBV7-9	TRBJ2-7	16	CASSLARGTGGYEQYF
TRBV24-1	TRBJ2-7	14	CATSEPGTAAEQYF
TRBV5-1	TRBJ2-3	16	CASSLALTGSTDTQYF
TRBV7-2	TRBJ1-2	16	CASSPVWGSSNYGYTF
TRBV12-3/TRBV12-4	TRBJ2-7	14	CASSLDPYAYEQYF
TRBV19	TRBJ2-7	14	CASNSRDGSYEQYF
TRBV12-3/TRBV12-4	TRBJ1-5	14	CASSLDSYNQPQHF
TRBV5-1	TRBJ2-7	14	CASSPMAGGHEQYF
TRBV7-3	TRBJ2-7	14	CASSPGTGGSEQYF
TRBV4-3	TRBJ1-5	17	CASSQDLGGHRNQPQHF
TRBV28	TRBJ1-2	17	CASSLMDGTTSNYGYTF
TRBV4-3	TRBJ1-1	13	CASSQEGRGEAFF
TRBV2	TRBJ2-5	11	CASRLAETQYF
TRBV28	TRBJ2-5	16	CASSPPLQRRGETQYF
TRBV20-1	TRBJ2-1	15	CSAPGASLGGNEQFF
TRBV4-2	TRBJ2-3	17	CASSQDSLAGRIDTQYF
TRBV20-1	TRBJ2-7	18	CSARDYRAGKQTSYEQYF
TRBV12-3/TRBV12-4	TRBJ1-6	12	CASSLGLSPLHF
TRBV20-1	TRBJ1-5	15	CSASPTGRMDQPQHF
TRBV11-2	TRBJ2-7	17	CASSLEYRDRTSYEQYF
TRBV5-5	TRBJ2-5	11	CASSTQVTQYF
TRBV5-5	TRBJ2-3	12	CASSLAEGPQYF
TRBV21-1	TRBJ1-4	16	CASSKKPIGNNEKLFF
TRBV27	TRBJ1-5	13	CASSIDSNQPQHF
TRBV19	TRBJ1-2	12	CASSFEQGRHTF
TRBV29-1	TRBJ2-1	11	CSVGKYNEQFF
TRBV5-4	TRBJ2-4	16	CASSSGSAGAKNIQYF
TRBV5-1	TRBJ2-7	14	CASSFTTHYYEQYF
TRBV10-3	TRBJ2-3	14	CAISEVVLTDTQYF
TRBV28	TRBJ2-1	16	CASRSLAPSSYNEQFF
TRBV2	TRBJ2-5	12	CASSGGRETQYF
TRBV5-1	TRBJ2-7	18	CASSSTAGTSGSSYEQYF
TRBV5-1	TRBJ2-7	15	CASSLASGSRYEQYF
TRBV24-1	TRBJ2-2	17	CATSAGSGGGPTGELFF
TRBV19	TRBJ1-2	14	CASSITQGGYGYTF
TRBV6-5	TRBJ1-4	15	CASSFRQGSNEKLFF
TRBV7-2	TRBJ2-5	16	CASSKFLAEPQETQYF
TRBV4-2	TRBJ2-3	17	CASSQDVRLAATDTQYF
TRBV7-2	TRBJ2-1	12	CASSLGTVEQFF
TRBV29-1	TRBJ1-1	12	CSVGKRNTEAFF
TRBV29-1	TRBJ1-1	13	CSASTGGNTEAFF
TRBV20-1	TRBJ2-7	15	CSVSFGTSARDEQYF
TRBV25-1	TRBJ2-5	14	CASSGSGAGETQYF
TRBV13	TRBJ2-5	13	CASSKGTGETQYF
TRBV28	TRBJ2-4	16	CASSTRGGLAKNIQYF
TRBV4-1	TRBJ1-2	15	CASSQESALNYGYTF